Listed below are T cell receptor beta chains from one sample, sequenced in a study of metastatic and nonmetastatic thyroid tumors. TCRdb re-called the PCR reads with MiXCR. This table holds 85,000 to 95,000 clones, just under 15% found once. The sequenced sample was blood. The origin of the receptors is a female donor with papillary thyroid cancer or a benign thyroid nodule (not recorded which). Some clones in this sample may be carry-over from other donors' samples. The CDR3 runs from the conserved cysteine through the conserved F or W. D genes are given only for firm matches. Only some rows state a clone size, as once, few, many or a class for expanded clones.

DNA	CDR3	V	J	D	size
TGTGCCAGCAGCCAGAAGGATCGCTCTGGGGCCAACGTCCTGACTTTC	CASSQKDRSGANVLTF	TRBV11-2	TRBJ2-6	NA	few
TGCAGTGCAATCCAAAGTTCAGGGTGGAAAAACATTCAGTACTTC	CSAIQSSGWKNIQYF	TRBV20-1	TRBJ2-4	NA	many
TGTGCCAGCAGCTTGGTGACCTCGACAGGGCGTTTGACCTGGGAGCTGTTTTTT	CASSLVTSTGRLTWELFF	TRBV11-2	TRBJ2-2	TRBD1	NA
TGTGCCAGCATCGCTCGGCCGAACACCGGGGAGCTGTTTTTT	CASIARPNTGELFF	TRBV7-2	TRBJ2-2	NA	many
TGTGCCAGCAGCTTAGAGGCCAGCGGAAACACCATATATTTT	CASSLEASGNTIYF	TRBV7-8	TRBJ1-3	NA	many
TGCAGTGCTAGCGGCTACTCCTACAATGAGCAGTTCTTC	CSASGYSYNEQFF	TRBV20-1	TRBJ2-1	NA	NA
TGTGCCAGCAGTGGGGGGACAAGGGGATATGGGGCCTATGGCTACAACTTC	CASSGGTRGYGAYGYNF	TRBV2	TRBJ1-2	NA	once
TGTGCCAGTAGTATTTCTGGCCTAGCGGTATCCTACAATGAGCAGTTCTTC	CASSISGLAVSYNEQFF	TRBV19	TRBJ2-1	TRBD2	NA
TGCGCCAGCAGCCCCATACGCCTGAACTCCTACGAGCAGTACTTC	CASSPIRLNSYEQYF	TRBV5-1	TRBJ2-7	NA	many
TGCAGTGACAGCGAACCTAACTATGGCTACACCTTC	CSDSEPNYGYTF	TRBV20-1	TRBJ1-2	NA	NA
TGTGCCAGCAGTAAGCGACATAAGGGGGAAGGGATAGGTGGCTACACCTTC	CASSKRHKGEGIGGYTF	TRBV6-1	TRBJ1-2	NA	many
TGTGCCAGCAGCTTTCGTGGACAGGGACCCTACGAGCAGTACTTC	CASSFRGQGPYEQYF	TRBV7-3	TRBJ2-7	TRBD1	many
TGCAGTGCAGAACACTCTAACTATGGCTACACCTTC	CSAEHSNYGYTF	TRBV20-1	TRBJ1-2	NA	many
TGTGCCTGGAGGGGTCAAGAGACCCAGTACTTC	CAWRGQETQYF	TRBV30	TRBJ2-5	NA	many
TGTGCCAGCAGCTTAAGCGCTCTCGATGGGCAGTACTTC	CASSLSALDGQYF	TRBV7-3	TRBJ2-7	NA	many
TGCGCCAGCATCCGGGGGACCTACAATGAGCAGTTCTTC	CASIRGTYNEQFF	TRBV10-1	TRBJ2-1	NA	NA
TGTGCCAGCAGTTACTCGGAGTGGGCCACTGAAGCTTTCTTT	CASSYSEWATEAFF	TRBV6-6	TRBJ1-1	NA	many
TGTGCCTGGAGAGACAGGGGGCAGGACACCGGGGAGCTGTTTTTT	CAWRDRGQDTGELFF	TRBV30	TRBJ2-2	TRBD1	NA
TGTGCCAGCAGGGGACCCACGGAGACCCAGTACTTC	CASRGPTETQYF	TRBV2	TRBJ2-5	NA	many
TGTGCCAGCAGCTTTGGCATCAGCGGGCTAAAGACCGGGGAGCTGTTTTTT	CASSFGISGLKTGELFF	TRBV13	TRBJ2-2	NA	many
TGTGCCAGCAGCCCATCACGCCTGGGGGAGCTGTTTTTT	CASSPSRLGELFF	TRBV4-2	TRBJ2-2	NA	NA
TGTGCCAGCAGTTTCGAGGGATACAATGAGCAGTTCTTC	CASSFEGYNEQFF	TRBV28	TRBJ2-1	NA	many
TGTGCCAGCAGTCCAGGTTCTAACTATGGCTACACCTTC	CASSPGSNYGYTF	TRBV6-1	TRBJ1-2	NA	NA
TGTGCCAGCACCATTACCACCGGGGGGGATTCACCCCTCCACTTT	CASTITTGGDSPLHF	TRBV6-1	TRBJ1-6	NA	many
TGTGCCATAACCAACCTAGCGGGGGGCCGCACAGATACGCAGTATTTT	CAITNLAGGRTDTQYF	TRBV10-3	TRBJ2-3	TRBD2	many
TGTGCCAGCTCACCGGGAGAATGGGGAAAAGGAAACACCATATATTTT	CASSPGEWGKGNTIYF	TRBV18	TRBJ1-3	NA	many
TGTGCCAGCAGTCCGGGCTTCTCCGGGGAGCAGTACTTC	CASSPGFSGEQYF	TRBV12-3/TRBV12-4	TRBJ2-7	NA	many
TGTGCCAGCAGACTGGAACCCGGGACAGGGGTGGGGGAGCAGTACTTC	CASRLEPGTGVGEQYF	TRBV5-6	TRBJ2-7	TRBD1	NA
TGTGCCTGGAGTACTAGGGGGGGAGGCACAGATACGCAGTATTTT	CAWSTRGGGTDTQYF	TRBV30	TRBJ2-3	NA	many
TGTGCCAGCAGTTTCACGGAAAAAGAGACCCAGTACTTC	CASSFTEKETQYF	TRBV27	TRBJ2-5	NA	many
TGCGCCAGCAGGTCCGGGACAGACGCAACTAATGAAAAACTGTTTTTT	CASRSGTDATNEKLFF	TRBV5-1	TRBJ1-4	TRBD1	many
TGTGCCAGCAGTTCCGGGACAGGGTGCGCGAACACTGAAGCTTTCTTC	CASSSGTGCANTEAFF	TRBV12-3/TRBV12-4	TRBJ1-1	TRBD1	NA
TGTGCCAGCAGCCCCCCCCCCGGCTACACCTTC	CASSPPPGYTF	TRBV28	TRBJ1-2	NA	many
TGTGCCAGCAGTGAAGAGACGGGGGTGGGGACTTATAGCAATCAGCCCCAGCATTTT	CASSEETGVGTYSNQPQHF	TRBV6-1	TRBJ1-5	NA	many
TGTGCCAGCAGCCCGACAGCAACTAACTATGGCTACACCTTC	CASSPTATNYGYTF	TRBV7-9	TRBJ1-2	NA	many
TGTGCCAGCAGTTTATTGTCCTACGAGCAGTACTTC	CASSLLSYEQYF	TRBV28	TRBJ2-7	NA	many
TGCGCCAGCAGCCAAGTTATTATGGGGGGGCAGAATTCACCCCTCCACTTT	CASSQVIMGGQNSPLHF	TRBV4-3	TRBJ1-6	NA	NA
TGCGCCAGCAGCCAACTAGCGGCCCCTTCCTACGAGCAGTACTTC	CASSQLAAPSYEQYF	TRBV4-1	TRBJ2-7	TRBD2	many
TGTGCCAGCAGCCCCCCATCCGGGACAGAGGGGACAGACGAGCAGTACTTC	CASSPPSGTEGTDEQYF	TRBV13	TRBJ2-7	TRBD1	many
TGTGCCAGCTCACTGGCGGGGTACACCGGGGAGCTGTTTTTT	CASSLAGYTGELFF	TRBV18	TRBJ2-2	NA	many
TGTGCCAGCAGCTCAGTGGGCCAACACTACGAGCAGTACTTC	CASSSVGQHYEQYF	TRBV5-4	TRBJ2-7	NA	many
TGCGCCAGCAGCCAAGACCGCAGAGACAATCAGCCCCAGCATTTT	CASSQDRRDNQPQHF	TRBV4-1	TRBJ1-5	NA	many
TGTGCCTGGAGTGTACTCGACGGGTTCTACGAGCAGTACTTC	CAWSVLDGFYEQYF	TRBV30	TRBJ2-7	NA	once
TGTGCCAGTAGTATTCTAGCGGGGATCGAGCAGTACTTC	CASSILAGIEQYF	TRBV19	TRBJ2-7	TRBD2	NA
TGTGCCAGCAGCCAAGATCGCGTCCAAGTCAATGAGCAGTTCTTC	CASSQDRVQVNEQFF	TRBV4-2	TRBJ2-1	NA	many
TGTGCCAGTGGGACTAGCGAAGAGACCCAGTACTTC	CASGTSEETQYF	TRBV28	TRBJ2-5	TRBD2	many
TGTGCCAGCAGCGTAGCGGACAGGAACACCGGGGAGCTGTTTTTT	CASSVADRNTGELFF	TRBV9	TRBJ2-2	NA	many
TGTGCCAGCAGTGCTTGGACAGGGGTAGACTACGAGCAGTACTTC	CASSAWTGVDYEQYF	TRBV25-1	TRBJ2-7	TRBD1	many
TGTGCCAGCAGCCACCGCACAGGGAATGAGCAGTTCTTC	CASSHRTGNEQFF	TRBV3-1	TRBJ2-1	NA	many
TGCGCCAGCAGCGGCATAGCAACAGATACGCAGTATTTT	CASSGIATDTQYF	TRBV4-1	TRBJ2-3	NA	few
TGTGCCAGCAGCCAGTTGGGCAGGGGAGGCGCCGGGGAGCTGTTTTTT	CASSQLGRGGAGELFF	TRBV14	TRBJ2-2	NA	many
TGTGCCAGCATTCTACGAGGGGGCTCCTATAATTCACCCCTCCACTTT	CASILRGGSYNSPLHF	TRBV6-1	TRBJ1-6	NA	many